What follows is one T cell receptor beta chain and its context. What it recognizes is unknown. The CDR3 extends over 14 amino acids. Per germline, CDR1 DFQATT and CDR2 SNEGSKA (reference sequence). From the 5' RACE reads, TCRdb lists one entry per CDR3 protein and no DNA. This sample's table has 500,000 or so distinct CDR3 sequences. These data belong to a study of T cells expressing NK-cell markers. Study-level findings and limits: Over 5 donors had dominant NKG2C+ clonotypes that comprised about 1.0-8% of their CD8+ T cells.

Sequencing used blood T cells: a sorted CD56 or NKG2C T cell subset, CD4+ or CD8+ T cells, or bulk PBMC T cells (not recorded which). V gene TRBV20-1 combines with J gene TRBJ2-3; the D call from TCRdb, TRBD2, cannot be confirmed without DNA. This TCR was sampled from a man between 18 and 35 years old in good health. The CDR3 spells CSARRSLGTDTQYF.